This TCR beta chain was obtained from a study of T cell repertoires in cytomegalovirus infection. About the study: HLA-B-restricted CMV epitopes that are well studied were used alongside recently identified HLA-C-restricted ones.

MiXCR was run by TCRdb on the reads, yielding one entry per CDR3 protein. The profile shows about 770,000 distinct CDR3 sequences, almost 30% of them singletons. With 5 bases clipped from V and 6 bases from J, the junction kept 5 bases outside the gene matches. This CDR3 is 13 amino acids long. Germline loops: CDR1 MDHEN, CDR2 SYDVKM. To note about this clonotype: Its antigen remains unknown.

The sample in question was cultured CD8+ T cells from PBMCs, obtained from culture after CMV antigen stimulation. The sequence derives from a human donor in good health (CMV status not recorded). Some clones in this sample may be carry-over from other donors' samples. The chain carries TRBV28 and TRBJ1-2; 8 nucleotides agree with TRBD1. The CDR3 DNA reads as TGTGCCAGCAGTACCCCCAGGGGGCATGGCTACACCTTC. It codes for CASSTPRGHGYTF.